These 5 T cell receptor beta chains originate from one sample sequenced in a study of blood T cells in healthy people across ages. The second PCR ran roughly 6 to 11 cycles with a sample-barcoded 5' primer and J-beta primers. Via MiXCR, TCRdb re-called the 5' RACE reads, giving one row per CDR3 protein. The sample has some 1.8 million distinct CDR3 sequences; more than 35% are singletons. Sequenced: blood. The receptors derive from a human donor in good health.

The chain has TRBV11-1 and TRBJ1-1, with unresolved D. V shed 0 bases and J shed 0 bases, with 14 bases lying between them. The CDR3 spans 17 residues. Germline V gives CDR1 SGHAT, CDR2 FQDESV (reference sequence). CDR3: CASSLASWEDLNTEAFF. In nucleotides, the CDR3 is TGTGCCAGCAGCTTAGCGAGTTGGGAGGACCTGAACACTGAAGCTTTCTTT.

This clonotype was counted many times. The chain links TRBV20-1 to TRBJ1-2; 7 bases agree with TRBD1. With 5 bases clipped from V and 1 base from J, the junction kept 7 bases outside the gene matches. The CDR3 contains 14 residues. CDR1 and CDR2 from the germline V gene are DFQATT and SNEGSKA (reference sequence). The CDR3 DNA reads TGCAGTGCTCCACCAACAGGGGTTAACTATGGCTACACCTTC. Translation: CSAPPTGVNYGYTF.

This clonotype has ten or more counts. The genes are TRBV7-3 and TRBJ2-7; weak D call: TRBD2 (6 bases). The germline V gene has CDR1 SGHTA and CDR2 FQGTGA. Deletions cut 5 bases from V and 3 bases from J, with 14 bases between. This CDR3 contains 14 residues. CDR3 region: CASSPSAGHYEQYF. The CDR3 coding sequence is TGTGCCAGCAGCCCGTCGGCGGGGCACTACGAGCAGTACTTC.

The chain employs TRBV6-2 or TRBV6-3 and TRBJ2-4, with 8 nucleotides matching TRBD1. The germline V gene encodes CDR1 MNHEY and CDR2 SVGEGT. Germline trimming cut 6 bases from V and 13 bases from J; bases unmatched to any gene: 11. The CDR3 consists of 13 residues. CDR3 amino acids: CASRTQGAREQYF. CDR3 nucleotide sequence: TGTGCCAGCAGGACCCAGGGGGCGAGGGAGCAGTACTTC.

The chain carries TRBV4-1 and TRBJ2-3; TRBD1 is a possible D gene (5 bases). Germline V gives CDR1 MGHRA, CDR2 YSYEKL. This CDR3 is 16 amino acids long. V lost 4 bases and J 5 bases, leaving 19 bases between the germline ends. The CDR3 region has the DNA TGCGCCAGCAGCCGAGATGGGGCAGGGCAAGGAGATACGCAGTATTTT. It is translated as CASSRDGAGQGDTQYF.